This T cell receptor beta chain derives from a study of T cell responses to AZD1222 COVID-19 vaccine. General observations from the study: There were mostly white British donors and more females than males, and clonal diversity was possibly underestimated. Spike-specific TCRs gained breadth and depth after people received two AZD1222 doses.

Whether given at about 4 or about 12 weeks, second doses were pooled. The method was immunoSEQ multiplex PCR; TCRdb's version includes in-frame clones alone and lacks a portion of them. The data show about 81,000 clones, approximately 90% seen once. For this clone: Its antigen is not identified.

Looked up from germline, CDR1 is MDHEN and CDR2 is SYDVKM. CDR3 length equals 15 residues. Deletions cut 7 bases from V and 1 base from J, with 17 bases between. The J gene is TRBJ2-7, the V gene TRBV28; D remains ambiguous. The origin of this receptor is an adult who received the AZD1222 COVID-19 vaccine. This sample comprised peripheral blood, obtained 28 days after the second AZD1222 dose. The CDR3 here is CASNAGVAYSYEQYF. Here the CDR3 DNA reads TGTGCCAGCAACGCCGGTGTAGCTTATTCCTACGAGCAGTACTTC.